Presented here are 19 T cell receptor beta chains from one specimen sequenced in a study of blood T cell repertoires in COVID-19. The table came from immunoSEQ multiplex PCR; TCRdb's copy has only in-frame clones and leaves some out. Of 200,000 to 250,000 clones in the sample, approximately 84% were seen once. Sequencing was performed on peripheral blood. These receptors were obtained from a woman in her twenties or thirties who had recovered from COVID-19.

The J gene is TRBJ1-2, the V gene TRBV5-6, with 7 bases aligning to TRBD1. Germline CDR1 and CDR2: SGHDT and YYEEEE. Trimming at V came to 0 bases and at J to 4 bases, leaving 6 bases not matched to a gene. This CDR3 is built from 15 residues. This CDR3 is CASSLDRGSFYGYTF. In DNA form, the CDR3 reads TGTGCCAGCAGCTTGGACAGGGGCAGTTTCTATGGCTACACCTTC.

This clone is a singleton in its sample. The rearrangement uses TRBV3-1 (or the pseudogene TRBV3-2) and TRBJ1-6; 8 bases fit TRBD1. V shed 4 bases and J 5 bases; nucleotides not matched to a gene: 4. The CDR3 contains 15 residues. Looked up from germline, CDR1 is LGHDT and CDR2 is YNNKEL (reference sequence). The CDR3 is CASSRQGADNSPLHF. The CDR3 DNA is TGTGCCAGCAGCCGCCAGGGGGCGGATAATTCACCCCTCCACTTT.

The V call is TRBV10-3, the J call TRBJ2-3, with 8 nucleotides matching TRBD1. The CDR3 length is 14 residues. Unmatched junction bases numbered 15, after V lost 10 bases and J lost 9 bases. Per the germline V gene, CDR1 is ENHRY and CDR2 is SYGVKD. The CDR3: CANSRTGFIQTQYF. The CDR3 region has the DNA TGTGCCAATAGTAGGACAGGGTTCATACAAACGCAGTATTTT.

The CDR3, as DNA: TGTGCCAGCAGCTCCCCAGGCTGGGCAGTCACTGAAGCTTTCTTT. Protein sequence: CASSSPGWAVTEAFF. The chain carries TRBV5-6 and TRBJ1-1, with D uncertain. The CDR3 length is 15 residues. CDR1 and CDR2 (germline): SGHDT, YYEEEE. With 3 bases removed from V and 4 bases from J, the gap between germline ends came to 16 bases.

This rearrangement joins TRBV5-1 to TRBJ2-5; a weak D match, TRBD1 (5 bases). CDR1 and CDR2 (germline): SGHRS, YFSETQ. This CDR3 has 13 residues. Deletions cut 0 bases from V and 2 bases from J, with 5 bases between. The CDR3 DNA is TGCGCCAGCAGCTTGGGACAGCAAGAGACCCAGTACTTC. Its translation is CASSLGQQETQYF.

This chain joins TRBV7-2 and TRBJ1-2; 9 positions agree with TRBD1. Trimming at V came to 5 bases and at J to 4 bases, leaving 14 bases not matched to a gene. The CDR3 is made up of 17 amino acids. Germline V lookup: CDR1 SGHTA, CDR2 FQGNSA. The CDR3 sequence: CASSPPPGQGSVYGYTF. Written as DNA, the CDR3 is TGTGCCAGCAGCCCGCCCCCGGGACAGGGTTCTGTCTATGGCTACACCTTC.

The CDR3 spells CASSHPWGDPAYEQYF. The DNA of the CDR3 is TGCGCCAGCAGCCATCCCTGGGGGGACCCCGCCTACGAGCAGTACTTC. The J gene is TRBJ2-7, the V gene TRBV4-1, with a weak D call TRBD2 (6 bases). With 3 bases removed from V and 2 bases from J, the gap between germline ends came to 17 bases. The CDR3 runs 16 residues. The germline V gene encodes CDR1 MGHRA and CDR2 YSYEKL.

CDR3 nucleotides: TGTGCCAGCAGTGACAGACTGTTCTCTGGAAACACCATATATTTT. Translated, it gives CASSDRLFSGNTIYF. This sequence joins TRBV6-1 and TRBJ1-3; D gene unclear. Between the trimmed V and J ends, which lost 3 bases and 0 bases, there was a span of 9 bases. CDR3 size: 15 residues. Germline values: CDR1 MNHNS, CDR2 SASEGT.

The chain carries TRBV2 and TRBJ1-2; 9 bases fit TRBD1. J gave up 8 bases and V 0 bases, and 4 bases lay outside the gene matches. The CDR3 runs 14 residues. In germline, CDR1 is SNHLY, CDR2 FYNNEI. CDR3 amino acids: CASSEAGTGNGYTF. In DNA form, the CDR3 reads TGTGCCAGCAGTGAAGCCGGGACAGGGAACGGCTACACCTTC.

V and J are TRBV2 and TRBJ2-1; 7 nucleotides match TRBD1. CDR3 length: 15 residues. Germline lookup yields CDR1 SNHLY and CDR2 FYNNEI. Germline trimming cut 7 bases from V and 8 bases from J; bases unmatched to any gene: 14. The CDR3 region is CASKPTGVWYDEQFF. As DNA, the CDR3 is TGTGCCAGCAAACCTACAGGGGTGTGGTACGATGAGCAGTTCTTC.

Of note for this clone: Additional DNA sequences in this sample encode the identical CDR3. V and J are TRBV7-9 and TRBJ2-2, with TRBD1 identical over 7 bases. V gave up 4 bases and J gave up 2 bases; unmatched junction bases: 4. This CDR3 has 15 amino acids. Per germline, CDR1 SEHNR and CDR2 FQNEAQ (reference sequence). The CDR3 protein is CASSWGTVNTGELFF. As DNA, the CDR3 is TGTGCCAGCAGCTGGGGGACAGTTAACACCGGGGAGCTGTTTTTT.

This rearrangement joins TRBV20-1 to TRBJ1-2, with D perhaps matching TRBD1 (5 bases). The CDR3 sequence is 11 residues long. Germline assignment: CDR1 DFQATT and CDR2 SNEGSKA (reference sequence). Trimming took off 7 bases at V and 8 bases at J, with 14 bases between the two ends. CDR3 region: CSVERGLGYTF. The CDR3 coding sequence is TGCAGTGTTGAACGGGGGTTGGGCTACACCTTC.

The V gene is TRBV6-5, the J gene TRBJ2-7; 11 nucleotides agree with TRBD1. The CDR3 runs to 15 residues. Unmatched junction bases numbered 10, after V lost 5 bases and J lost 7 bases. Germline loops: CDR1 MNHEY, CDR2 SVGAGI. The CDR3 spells CASSPRTGGYDEQYF. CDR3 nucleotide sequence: TGTGCCAGCAGTCCCCGGACAGGGGGCTACGATGAGCAGTACTTC.

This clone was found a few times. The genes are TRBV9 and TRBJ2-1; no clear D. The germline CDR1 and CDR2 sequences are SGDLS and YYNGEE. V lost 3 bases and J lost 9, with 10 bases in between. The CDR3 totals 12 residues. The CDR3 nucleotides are TGTGCCAGCAGCGCCCGGAGTGGTGAGCAGTTCTTC. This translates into CASSARSGEQFF.

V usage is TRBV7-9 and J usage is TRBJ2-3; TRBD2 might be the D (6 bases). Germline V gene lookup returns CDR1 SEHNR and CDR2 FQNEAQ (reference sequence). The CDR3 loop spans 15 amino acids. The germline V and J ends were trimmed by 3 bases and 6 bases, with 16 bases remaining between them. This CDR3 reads CASSLSGTFLDTQYF. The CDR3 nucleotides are TGTGCCAGCAGCTTGTCCGGGACTTTCCTTGATACGCAGTATTTT.

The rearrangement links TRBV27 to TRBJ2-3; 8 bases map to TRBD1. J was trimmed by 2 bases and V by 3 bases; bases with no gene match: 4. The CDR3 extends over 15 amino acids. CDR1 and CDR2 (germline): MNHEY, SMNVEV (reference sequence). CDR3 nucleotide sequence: TGTGCCAGCAGTTTTGGACAGGGAGTCACAGATACGCAGTATTTT. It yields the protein CASSFGQGVTDTQYF.

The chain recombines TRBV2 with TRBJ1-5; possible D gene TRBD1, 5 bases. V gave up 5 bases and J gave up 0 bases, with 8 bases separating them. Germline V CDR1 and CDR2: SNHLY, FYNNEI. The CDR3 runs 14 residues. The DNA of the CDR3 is TGTGCCAGCAGTTTACAGGATAGCAATCAGCCCCAGCATTTT. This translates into CASSLQDSNQPQHF.

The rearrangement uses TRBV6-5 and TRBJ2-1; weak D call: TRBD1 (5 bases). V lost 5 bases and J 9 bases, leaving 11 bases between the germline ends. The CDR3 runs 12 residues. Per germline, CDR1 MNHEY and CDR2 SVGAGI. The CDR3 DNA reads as TGTGCCAGCAGTACGGTAGGGGTTGAGCAGTTCTTC. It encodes CASSTVGVEQFF.

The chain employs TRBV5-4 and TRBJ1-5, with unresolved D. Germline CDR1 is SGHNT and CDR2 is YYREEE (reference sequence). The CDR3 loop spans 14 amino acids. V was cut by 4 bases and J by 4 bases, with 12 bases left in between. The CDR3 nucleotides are TGTGCCAGCAGCGACTTGGGTTCGAATCAGCCCCAGCATTTT. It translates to CASSDLGSNQPQHF.